The 32 T cell receptor beta chains below were found in one sample sequenced in a study of Ad26.COV2.S vaccination and SARS-CoV-2 variants. The treatment denotes: about 20 received Ad26.COV2.S at low or high dose, single or two shots; roughly five received placebo; per-sample allocation not given. Material that was analyzed had been drawn on day 63 after the first vaccine or placebo injection. The data were produced by immunoSEQ multiplex PCR, yet TCRdb's version contains in-frame clones alone and is incomplete. The sample includes some 290,000 clones, roughly 86% of them seen just once. The specimen comprised peripheral blood, sampled in a trial of Ad26.COV2.S vaccine versus placebo. The receptor set was obtained from a person aged 18 to 59 who received the Ad26.COV2.S COVID-19 vaccine or a placebo.

The genes are TRBV15 and TRBJ1-2, with 10 bases fitting TRBD1. Germline CDR1 is LNHNV and CDR2 is YYDKDF (reference sequence). J gave up 4 bases and V 3 bases, and 2 bases lay outside the gene matches. There are 14 residues in the CDR3. The CDR3 here is CATSSGQGGYGYTF. Here the CDR3 DNA reads TGTGCCACCAGCAGTGGACAGGGGGGCTATGGCTACACCTTC.

CDR3 residues: CASSPGINGNQPQHF. CDR3 coding DNA: TGTGCCAGCAGCCCCGGGATTAACGGCAATCAGCCCCAGCATTTT. V is TRBV7-9 and J is TRBJ1-5; D is undetermined. Per the germline V gene, CDR1 is SEHNR and CDR2 is FQNEAQ (reference sequence). The CDR3 runs to 15 residues. V gave up 5 bases and J gave up 2 bases, with 13 bases separating them. Combining the CDR3 with reference TRBV7-9 and TRBJ1-5 gives the whole variable domain DTGVSQNPRHKITKRGQNVTFRCDPISEHNRLYWYRQTLGQGPEFLTYFQNEAQLEKSRLLSDRFSAERPKGSFSTLEIQRTEQGDSAMYLCASSPGINGNQPQHFGDGTRLSIL.

The rearrangement uses TRBV4-1 and TRBJ2-5; possibly TRBD1 or TRBD2 for D (6 bases each). The CDR3 runs to 14 residues. V lost 3 bases, J lost 4 bases, and 12 bases lay in between. Germline V gene lookup returns CDR1 MGHRA and CDR2 YSYEKL. The CDR3 DNA follows: TGCGCCAGCAGCCAGGGCAGGGGAGGAGAGACCCAGTACTTC. It specifies CASSQGRGGETQYF.

The chain links TRBV6-4 to TRBJ2-2; D might be TRBD2 (5 bases). Looked up from germline, CDR1 is MRHNA and CDR2 is SNTAGT. The CDR3 extends over 14 amino acids. The V and J ends lost 0 bases and 8 bases respectively, with 10 bases between them. CDR3 residues: CASSDSGGRGELFF. The CDR3 coding sequence is TGTGCCAGCAGTGACTCTGGAGGCCGGGGGGAGCTGTTTTTT.

The chain carries TRBV15 and TRBJ1-4, with D hard to call. Germline V gene data show CDR1 as LNHNV and CDR2 as YYDKDF (reference sequence). This CDR3 is built from 16 residues. With 0 bases removed from V and 0 bases from J, the gap between germline ends came to 8 bases. The CDR3 reads CATSRDPGSTNEKLFF. CDR3 DNA sequence: TGTGCCACCAGCAGAGATCCGGGATCAACTAATGAAAAACTGTTTTTT.

This clone has a handful of counts. J is TRBJ1-5 and V is TRBV7-2; 8 positions match TRBD1. The CDR3 is 14 amino acids. Germline V gene lookup returns CDR1 SGHTA and CDR2 FQGNSA. V lost 6 bases to trimming and J lost 6 bases; unmatched junction nucleotides: 7. The CDR3 DNA reads as TGTGCCAGCAGGGGGACAGGTAGGGGTCAGCCCCAGCATTTT. Translating it yields CASRGTGRGQPQHF.

The count of this clone is one. The V and J genes are TRBV11-2 and TRBJ2-7, with D unclear. This CDR3 has 11 residues. V gave up 3 bases and J gave up 6 bases, with 6 bases separating them. Germline V gives CDR1 SGHAT, CDR2 FQNNGV. The CDR3 region is CASSFIGEQYF. The CDR3 DNA reads as TGTGCCAGCAGCTTTATAGGCGAGCAGTACTTC. The complete variable domain, with remaining parts taken from reference TRBV11-2 and TRBJ2-7, reads EAGVAQSPRYKIIEKRQSVAFWCNPISGHATLYWYQQILGQGPKLLIQFQNNGVVDDSQLPKDRFSAERLKGVDSTLKIQPAKLEDSAVYLCASSFIGEQYFGPGTRLTVT.

The rearrangement joins TRBV6-5 to TRBJ1-3, with unresolved D. Germline CDR1 and CDR2: MNHEY and SVGAGI. CDR3 size: 13 residues. Trimming shortened V by 0 bases and J by 5 bases, and 5 bases separated the two germline ends. The CDR3 region is CASSYSGRNTIYF. The CDR3 DNA is TGTGCCAGCAGTTACTCGGGCAGAAACACCATATATTTT.

The chain couples TRBV10-2 to TRBJ2-5; 8 nucleotides align to TRBD2. Germline-derived CDR1 and CDR2 are WSHSY and SAAADI. Losses at the gene ends were 4 bases for V and 1 base for J; bases not matched to a gene: 5. The CDR3 has 15 amino acids. CDR3 loop: CASSVGGGIQETQYF. CDR3 bases: TGCGCCAGCAGTGTCGGCGGGGGGATCCAAGAGACCCAGTACTTC.

This chain joins TRBV7-2 and TRBJ1-1; TRBD1 matches 8 bases. With V trimmed by 2 bases and J by 10 bases, 9 bases remained unmatched. The CDR3 covers 14 residues. Per the germline V gene, CDR1 is SGHTA and CDR2 is FQGNSA. CDR3 region: CASSLPGQGFLAFF. The DNA for the CDR3 is TGTGCCAGCAGCTTACCCGGACAGGGTTTTTTAGCTTTCTTT.

J is TRBJ2-2 and V is TRBV7-2; perhaps TRBD1 as D (5 bases). Per germline, CDR1 SGHTA and CDR2 FQGNSA. With 2 bases removed from V and 4 bases from J, the gap between germline ends came to 11 bases. The CDR3 extends over 15 amino acids. The CDR3: CASSLLGQGTGELFF. CDR3 sequence (DNA): TGTGCCAGCAGCTTACTGGGGCAGGGCACCGGGGAGCTGTTTTTT.

The chain carries TRBV12-3 or TRBV12-4 and TRBJ2-1; TRBD1 might be the D (5 bases). The CDR3 is 13 amino acids. Trimming cost V 7 bases and J 5 bases, with 12 bases left between them. As DNA, the CDR3 is TGTGCCAGCACCCGCAGACAGAACAATGAGCAGTTCTTC. This codes for CASTRRQNNEQFF.

This sequence joins TRBV5-1 and TRBJ2-7, with D possibly being TRBD1 or TRBD2 (5 bases each). Germline V gene sequence: CDR1 SGHRS, CDR2 YFSETQ. The CDR3 is 14 residues long. The V gene lost 4 bases and the J gene lost 3 bases, with 14 bases spanning the gap. The CDR3 protein is CASSIGASFYEQYF. As DNA, the CDR3 is TGCGCCAGCAGCATCGGGGCCAGCTTCTACGAGCAGTACTTC.

This clone appeared many times. The V and J genes are TRBV2 and TRBJ1-6; D call uncertain. CDR3 length: 15 residues. With 2 bases removed from V and 7 bases from J, the gap between germline ends came to 12 bases. Germline V gives CDR1 SNHLY, CDR2 FYNNEI. The CDR3 loop is CASSERGFPNSPLHF. The CDR3 coding sequence is TGTGCCAGCAGTGAACGGGGTTTCCCGAATTCACCCCTCCACTTT.

V is TRBV10-1 and J is TRBJ1-3; D might be TRBD1 (5 bases). This CDR3 is 16 amino acids long. Looked up from germline, CDR1 is WNHNN and CDR2 is SYGVQD (reference sequence). V lost 9 bases, J lost 2 bases, and 20 bases lay in between. CDR3 loop: CASRARSPGAGNTIYF. The CDR3 DNA is TGCGCCAGTCGAGCCCGAAGCCCGGGGGCTGGAAACACCATATATTTT.

The chain recombines TRBV7-2 with TRBJ2-7; 9 nucleotides agree with TRBD1. Trimming cost V 5 bases and J 3 bases; bases outside gene matches: 5. This CDR3 comprises 14 residues. The germline CDR1 and CDR2 sequences are SGHTA and FQGNSA. CDR3 nucleotide sequence: TGTGCCAGCAGCCCCGGGACAGGGAACTACGAGCAGTACTTC. As protein: CASSPGTGNYEQYF.

This chain uses TRBV19 with TRBJ1-1, with D possibly TRBD1 on 5 matching bases. The CDR3 consists of 15 residues. Germline V gene lookup returns CDR1 LNHDA and CDR2 SQIVND (reference sequence). V gave up 7 bases and J gave up 0 bases, with 15 bases separating them. CDR3 DNA sequence: TGTGCCAGTACCTACAGGCTCGTGATGAACACTGAAGCTTTCTTT. Translating it yields CASTYRLVMNTEAFF.

The chain is built from TRBV2 and TRBJ1-5; 7 bases align to TRBD1. Trimming at V came to 6 bases and at J to 7 bases, leaving 9 bases not matched to a gene. Germline V lookup: CDR1 SNHLY, CDR2 FYNNEI. The CDR3 contains 14 residues. CDR3 bases: TGTGCCAGCAGCATGACAGGGAAGGGGCAGCCCCAGCATTTT. Translation: CASSMTGKGQPQHF.

This rearrangement joins TRBV7-8 to TRBJ1-4; D gene unclear. V was cut by 5 bases and J by 7 bases, with 14 bases left in between. The CDR3 contains 14 residues. Germline assignment: CDR1 SGHVS and CDR2 FQNEAQ. CDR3 bases: TGTGCCAGCAGCGTACAGTGGGCAGCTGAAAAACTGTTTTTT. Translation: CASSVQWAAEKLFF.

The chain employs TRBV6-6 and TRBJ1-5, with D possibly matching TRBD1 (5 bases). This CDR3 is built from 16 residues. Germline values: CDR1 MNHNY, CDR2 SVGAGI (reference sequence). Trimming stripped 0 bases from V and 4 bases from J, with 13 bases between. In DNA, the CDR3 is TGTGCCAGCAGTTACTCGACGGGGCCGTCGAATCAGCCCCAGCATTTT. Amino acids: CASSYSTGPSNQPQHF.

The chain joins TRBV9 to TRBJ2-3; D is undetermined. The CDR3 covers 14 residues. CDR1 SGDLS and CDR2 YYNGEE come from the germline V gene. The V gene lost 0 bases and the J gene lost 6 bases, with 11 bases spanning the gap. The CDR3 DNA sequence: TGTGCCAGCAGCGTAGGTACCAGTCGGGATACGCAGTATTTT. Encoded protein: CASSVGTSRDTQYF.

The gene calls are TRBV2 and TRBJ1-6; possibly TRBD1 for D (5 bases). The V end was cut by 6 bases, the J end by 3 bases, with 12 bases between. CDR3 length equals 15 residues. The germline CDR1 and CDR2 sequences are SNHLY and FYNNEI. Written as DNA, the CDR3 is TGTGCCAGCAGCGCGCAGGGTGGCTATAATTCACCCCTCCACTTT. It translates to CASSAQGGYNSPLHF. Full variable domain (missing parts from reference TRBV2 and TRBJ1-6): EPEVTQTPSHQVTQMGQEVILRCVPISNHLYFYWYRQILGQKVEFLVSFYNNEISEKSEIFDDQFSVERPDGSNFTLKIRSTKLEDSAMYFCASSAQGGYNSPLHFGNGTRLTVT.

The chain has TRBV19 and TRBJ1-2; no firm D call. V lost 4 bases and J 4 bases, leaving 10 bases between the germline ends. Germline V gene sequence: CDR1 LNHDA, CDR2 SQIVND (reference sequence). CDR3 length: 13 amino acids. The DNA for the CDR3 is TGTGCCAGTAGTACCCCCGGGTTCTATGGCTACACCTTC. This sequence encodes CASSTPGFYGYTF.

V usage is TRBV20-1 and J usage is TRBJ1-2; unclear D gene. CDR3 length equals 11 residues. Per the germline V gene, CDR1 is DFQATT and CDR2 is SNEGSKA (reference sequence). V dropped 2 bases and J dropped 2 bases, with 3 bases sitting between them. CDR3 in amino acids: CSARYNYGYTF. The CDR3, as DNA: TGCAGTGCTAGATACAACTATGGCTACACCTTC.

The chain links TRBV5-3 to TRBJ2-7; no clear D gene. TRBV5-3 is classed as an ORF, of uncertain function. The V end lost 3 bases, the J end lost 6 bases, and 16 bases lay between the germline ends. There are 14 residues in the CDR3. As DNA, the CDR3 is TGTGCCAGAAGCTCTCAAGACCGGACGGGCGAGCAGTACTTC. As protein: CARSSQDRTGEQYF.

The chain joins TRBV29-1 to TRBJ2-1; no clear D. The CDR3 is made up of 13 amino acids. V was clipped by 7 bases and J by 3 bases, with 13 bases between them. The germline gives CDR1 SQVTM, CDR2 ANQGSEA. The CDR3 reads CSDQGHHYNEQFF. DNA of the CDR3: TGCAGCGACCAAGGGCATCACTACAATGAGCAGTTCTTC.

V usage is TRBV4-3 and J usage is TRBJ2-5; D not resolved. The V end was cut by 4 bases, the J end by 5 bases, with 11 bases between. The V gene's germline CDR1 is LGHNA and CDR2 YSLEER. CDR3 length: 13 residues. The CDR3 spells CASSPKGDETQYF. The DNA for the CDR3 is TGCGCCAGCAGCCCAAAGGGCGATGAGACCCAGTACTTC.

This rearrangement joins TRBV27 to TRBJ2-5; either TRBD1 or TRBD2 may fit D (5 bases each). Between the trimmed V and J ends, which lost 8 bases and 4 bases, there was a span of 20 bases. There are 15 residues in the CDR3. CDR1 and CDR2 from the germline V gene are MNHEY and SMNVEV (reference sequence). The CDR3 loop is CASRGTGVSLETQYF. The CDR3 DNA reads as TGTGCCAGCCGAGGGACGGGTGTGAGCTTAGAGACCCAGTACTTC.

Regarding this clone: The sample holds other DNA sequences that translate to the same CDR3. This chain uses TRBV6-5 with TRBJ1-2, with D possibly being TRBD1 (5 bases). The V gene lost 6 bases and the J gene lost 3 bases, with 11 bases spanning the gap. There are 13 residues in the CDR3. CDR1 is MNHEY, CDR2 SVGAGI, per germline. This CDR3 is CASSPGADYGYTF. CDR3 DNA: TGTGCCAGCAGCCCCGGGGCCGACTATGGCTACACCTTC.

The rearrangement uses TRBV7-2 and TRBJ1-2; D remains ambiguous. This CDR3 region has 12 residues. Looked up from germline, CDR1 is SGHTA and CDR2 is FQGNSA. V was shortened by 5 bases and J by 6 bases, with 10 bases between the two germline ends. In DNA, the CDR3 is TGTGCCAGCAGCCGAGATTGGGATGGCTACACCTTC. Amino acids: CASSRDWDGYTF.

The chain combines TRBV5-1 with TRBJ2-1; 8 bases are shared with TRBD1. The J segment lost 5 bases and the V segment lost 3 bases, leaving 1 base of the junction unmatched. Germline lookup yields CDR1 SGHRS and CDR2 YFSETQ. CDR3 size: 13 residues. CDR3: CASSSTGDNEQFF. The DNA of the CDR3 is TGCGCCAGCAGCTCGACAGGGGACAATGAGCAGTTCTTC.

V usage is TRBV6-2 or TRBV6-3 and J usage is TRBJ1-2; tentatively, D is TRBD1 (6 bases). Trimming shortened V by 6 bases and J by 4 bases, and 24 bases separated the two germline ends. This CDR3 contains 17 residues. The germline gives CDR1 MNHEY, CDR2 SVGEGT. The CDR3 DNA sequence: TGTGCCAGCAGCTCCGTGGGGGGCCGGCAGGGGACCTATGGCTACACCTTC. The encoded protein is CASSSVGGRQGTYGYTF.